The sequence of this T cell receptor (beta chain) was determined in a study of T cell responses to AZD1222 COVID-19 vaccine. Study findings and constraints: Targets within unmutated variant regions were reportedly found for nearly half of spike-specific TCRs. Distributed over spike, vaccine-associated CD4 TCRs predominated at 160-218 and 743-854. Researchers took repertoire samples only after the peak T cell response had come.

The method was immunoSEQ multiplex PCR; TCRdb's version includes in-frame clones alone and lacks a portion of them. The data show around 150,000 clones, 75% to 90% seen once. Concerning this clone itself: Its specificity is not known.

CDR3 size: 16 residues. Germline loops: CDR1 MNHEY, CDR2 SMNVEV (reference sequence). Germline trimming cut 2 bases from V and 10 bases from J; bases unmatched to any gene: 13. This sample comprised peripheral blood, obtained on day 0 of AZD1222 vaccination. The chain is built from TRBV27 and TRBJ2-4; 8 nucleotides align to TRBD1. This sequence was found in an adult in good health. CDR3 in amino acids: CASSLKGRQQGVIQYF. CDR3 coding DNA: TGTGCCAGCAGTTTAAAAGGTAGGCAACAGGGGGTGATTCAGTACTTC.